This T cell receptor beta chain was sequenced for a study of OX40 agonist ivuxolimab in advanced cancers. Study information: Each dose-escalation patient presented with hepatocellular carcinoma, melanoma, renal cell or head and neck cancer. Notes on the study in general: Antigen specificity of clonally expanded peripheral T cells was not established.

This table comes from immunoSEQ multiplex PCR, and its TCRdb copy is limited to in-frame clones, with some not included. The top ten clones hold roughly 0.9% of a sample with approximately 58,000 clones, about 86% of them seen once. Note on this clone: What it binds is not known.

Germline-derived CDR1 and CDR2 are SNHLY and FYNNEI. This CDR3 spans 12 amino acids. V was shortened by 9 bases and J by 14 bases, with 17 bases between the two germline ends. This sequence originates from an adult with an advanced solid tumor such as melanoma, head and neck, liver or kidney cancer. The sequences come from CD4+ or CD8+ T cells sorted from blood, collected in a trial of the OX40 agonist ivuxolimab. V gene TRBV2 combines with J gene TRBJ1-6; D not resolved. In DNA form, the CDR3 reads TGTGCCAGTTCGGGAGACATTCAAACCCTCCACTTT. This encodes CASSGDIQTLHF.